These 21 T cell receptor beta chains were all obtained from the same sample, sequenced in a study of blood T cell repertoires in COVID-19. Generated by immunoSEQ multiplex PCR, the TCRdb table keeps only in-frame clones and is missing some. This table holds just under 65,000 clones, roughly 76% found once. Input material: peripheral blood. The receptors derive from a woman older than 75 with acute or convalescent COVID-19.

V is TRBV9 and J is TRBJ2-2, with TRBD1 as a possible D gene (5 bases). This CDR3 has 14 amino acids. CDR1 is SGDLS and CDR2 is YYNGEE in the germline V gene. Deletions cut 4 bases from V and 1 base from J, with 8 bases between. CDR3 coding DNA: TGTGCCAGCAGCTTAACAGGGAACACCGGGGAGCTGTTTTTT. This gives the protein CASSLTGNTGELFF.

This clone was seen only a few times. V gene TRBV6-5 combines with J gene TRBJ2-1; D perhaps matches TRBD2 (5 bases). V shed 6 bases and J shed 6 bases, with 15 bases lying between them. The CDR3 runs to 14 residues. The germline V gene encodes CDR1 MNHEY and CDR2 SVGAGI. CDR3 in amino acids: CASRDASRGNEQFF. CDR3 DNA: TGTGCCAGCAGGGACGCTTCCCGGGGCAATGAGCAGTTCTTC.

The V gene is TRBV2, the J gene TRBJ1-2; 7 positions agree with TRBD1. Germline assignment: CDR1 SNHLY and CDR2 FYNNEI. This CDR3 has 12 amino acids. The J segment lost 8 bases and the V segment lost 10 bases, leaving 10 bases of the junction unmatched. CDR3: CAKRTGSRGYTF. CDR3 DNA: TGTGCCAAACGGACAGGATCGAGGGGCTACACCTTC.

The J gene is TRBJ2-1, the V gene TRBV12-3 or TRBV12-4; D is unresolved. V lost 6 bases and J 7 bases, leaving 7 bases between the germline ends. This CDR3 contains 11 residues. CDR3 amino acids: CASRRQNEQFF. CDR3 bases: TGTGCCAGCAGGCGCCAAAATGAGCAGTTCTTC.

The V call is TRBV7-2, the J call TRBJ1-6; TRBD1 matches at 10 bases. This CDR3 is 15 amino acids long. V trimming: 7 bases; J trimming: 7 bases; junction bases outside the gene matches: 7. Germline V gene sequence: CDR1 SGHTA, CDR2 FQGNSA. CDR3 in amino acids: CASTRDRGRNSPLHF. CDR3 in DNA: TGTGCCAGCACCCGGGACAGGGGAAGAAATTCACCCCTCCACTTT.

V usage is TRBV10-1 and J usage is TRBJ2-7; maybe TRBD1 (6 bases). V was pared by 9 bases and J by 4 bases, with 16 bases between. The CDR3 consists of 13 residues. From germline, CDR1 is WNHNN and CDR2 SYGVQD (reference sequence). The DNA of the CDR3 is TGCGCCAGTAGGGCAGGGGACCGGTACGAGCAGTACTTC. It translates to CASRAGDRYEQYF.

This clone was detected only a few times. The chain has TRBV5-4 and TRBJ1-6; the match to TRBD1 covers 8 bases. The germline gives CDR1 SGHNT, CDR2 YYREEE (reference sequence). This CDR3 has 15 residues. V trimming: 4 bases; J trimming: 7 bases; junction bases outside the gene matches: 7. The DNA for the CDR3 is TGTGCCAGCAGCCCGTCTGACAGGGGAAATTCACCCCTCCACTTT. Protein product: CASSPSDRGNSPLHF.

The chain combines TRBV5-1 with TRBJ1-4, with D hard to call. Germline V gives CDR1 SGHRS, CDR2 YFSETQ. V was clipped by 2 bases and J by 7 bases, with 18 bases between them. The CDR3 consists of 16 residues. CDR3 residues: CASSFMPGLPGEKLFF. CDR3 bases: TGCGCCAGCAGCTTCATGCCTGGACTGCCTGGTGAAAAACTGTTTTTT.

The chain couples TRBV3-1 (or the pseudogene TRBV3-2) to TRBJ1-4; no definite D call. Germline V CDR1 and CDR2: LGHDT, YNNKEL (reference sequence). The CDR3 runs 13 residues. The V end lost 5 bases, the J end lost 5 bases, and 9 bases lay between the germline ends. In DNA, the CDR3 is TGTGCCAGCAGCGATGACTCGAATGAAAAACTGTTTTTT. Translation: CASSDDSNEKLFF.

The CDR3 DNA reads TGCGCCAGCACCTTTACAGGGAACACTGAAGCTTTCTTT. Translated, it gives CASTFTGNTEAFF. The chain couples TRBV5-1 to TRBJ1-1, with D perhaps matching TRBD1 (5 bases). The CDR3 is 13 amino acids. The ends were cut back, 6 bases at V and 1 base at J, with 10 bases in the middle. Germline V CDR1 and CDR2: SGHRS, YFSETQ.

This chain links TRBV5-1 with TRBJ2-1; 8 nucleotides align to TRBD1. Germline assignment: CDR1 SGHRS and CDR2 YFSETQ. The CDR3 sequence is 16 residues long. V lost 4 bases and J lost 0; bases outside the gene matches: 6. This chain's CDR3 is CASSVQTGGSYNEQFF. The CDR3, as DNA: TGCGCCAGCAGCGTTCAAACAGGGGGCTCCTACAATGAGCAGTTCTTC.

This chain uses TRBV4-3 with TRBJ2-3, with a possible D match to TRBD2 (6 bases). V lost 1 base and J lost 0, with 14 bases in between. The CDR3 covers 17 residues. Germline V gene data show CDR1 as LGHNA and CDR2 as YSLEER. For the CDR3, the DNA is TGCGCCAGCAGCCAAGTTACCGGGGGTACTAGCACAGATACGCAGTATTTT. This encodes CASSQVTGGTSTDTQYF.

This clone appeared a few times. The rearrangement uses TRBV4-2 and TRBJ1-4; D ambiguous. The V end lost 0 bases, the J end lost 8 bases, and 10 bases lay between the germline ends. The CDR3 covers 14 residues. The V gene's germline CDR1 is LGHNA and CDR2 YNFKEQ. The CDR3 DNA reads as TGTGCCAGCAGCCAAGATATAGCCTTAGAAAAACTGTTTTTT. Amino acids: CASSQDIALEKLFF.

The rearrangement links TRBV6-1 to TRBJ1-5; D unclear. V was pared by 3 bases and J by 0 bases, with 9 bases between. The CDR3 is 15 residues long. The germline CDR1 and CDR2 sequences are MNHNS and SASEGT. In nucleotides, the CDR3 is TGTGCCAGCAGTGAGGGCCGGTTTAGCAATCAGCCCCAGCATTTT. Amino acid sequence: CASSEGRFSNQPQHF.

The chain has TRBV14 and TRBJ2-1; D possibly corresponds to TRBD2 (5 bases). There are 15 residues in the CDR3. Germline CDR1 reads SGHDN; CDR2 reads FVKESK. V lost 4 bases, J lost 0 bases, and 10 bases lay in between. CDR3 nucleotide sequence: TGTGCCAGCAGCCCCTCCGGAGGCTCCTACAATGAGCAGTTCTTC. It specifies CASSPSGGSYNEQFF. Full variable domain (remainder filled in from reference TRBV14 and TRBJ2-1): EAGVTQFPSHSVIEKGQTVTLRCDPISGHDNLYWYRRVMGKEIKFLLHFVKESKQDESGMPNNRFLAERTGGTYSTLKVQPAELEDSGVYFCASSPSGGSYNEQFFGPGTRLTVL.

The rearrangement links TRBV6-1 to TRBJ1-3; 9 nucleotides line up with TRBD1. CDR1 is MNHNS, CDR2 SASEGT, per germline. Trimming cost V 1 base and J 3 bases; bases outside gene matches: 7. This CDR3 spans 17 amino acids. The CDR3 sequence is CASSEGGQGRSGNTIYF. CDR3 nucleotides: TGTGCCAGCAGTGAAGGGGGACAGGGAAGAAGTGGAAACACCATATATTTT.

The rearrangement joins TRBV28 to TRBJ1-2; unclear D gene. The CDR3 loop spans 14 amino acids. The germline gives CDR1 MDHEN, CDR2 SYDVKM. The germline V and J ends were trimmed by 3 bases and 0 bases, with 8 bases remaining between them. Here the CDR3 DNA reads TGTGCCAGCAGTTTGGAGATAGCTAACTATGGCTACACCTTC. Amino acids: CASSLEIANYGYTF.

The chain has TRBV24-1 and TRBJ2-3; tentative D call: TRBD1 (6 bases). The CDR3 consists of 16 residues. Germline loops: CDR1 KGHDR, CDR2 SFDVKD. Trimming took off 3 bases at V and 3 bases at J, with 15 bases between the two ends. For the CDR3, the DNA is TGTGCCACCAGTGATATTGGGGGCAGTCAAACAGATACGCAGTATTTT. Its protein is CATSDIGGSQTDTQYF.

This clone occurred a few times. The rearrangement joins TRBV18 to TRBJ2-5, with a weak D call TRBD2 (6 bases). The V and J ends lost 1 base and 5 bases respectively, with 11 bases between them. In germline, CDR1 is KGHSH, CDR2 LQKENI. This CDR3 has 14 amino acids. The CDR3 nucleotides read TGTGCCAGCTCACCACGGAGGGCAGGGGAGACCCAGTACTTC. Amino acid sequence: CASSPRRAGETQYF. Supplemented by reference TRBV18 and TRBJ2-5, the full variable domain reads NAGVMQNPRHLVRRRGQEARLRCSPMKGHSHVYWYRQLPEEGLKFMVYLQKENIIDESGMPKERFSAEFPKEGPSILRIQQVVRGDSAAYFCASSPRRAGETQYFGPGTRLLVL.

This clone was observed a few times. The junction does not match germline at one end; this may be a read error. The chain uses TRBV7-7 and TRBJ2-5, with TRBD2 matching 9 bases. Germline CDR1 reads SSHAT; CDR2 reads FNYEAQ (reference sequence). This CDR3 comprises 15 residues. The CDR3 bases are TGTGCTAGCAGCCCAGCGGGAGGTCGGGAAGAGACCCAGTACTTC. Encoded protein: CASSPAGGREETQYF.

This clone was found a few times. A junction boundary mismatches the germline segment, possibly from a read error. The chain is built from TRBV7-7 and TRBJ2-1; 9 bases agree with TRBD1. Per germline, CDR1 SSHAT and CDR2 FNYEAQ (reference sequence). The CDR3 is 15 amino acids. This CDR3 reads CASSVGQGFYNEQFF. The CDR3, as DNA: TGTGCTAGCAGCGTCGGACAGGGGTTCTACAATGAGCAGTTCTTC.